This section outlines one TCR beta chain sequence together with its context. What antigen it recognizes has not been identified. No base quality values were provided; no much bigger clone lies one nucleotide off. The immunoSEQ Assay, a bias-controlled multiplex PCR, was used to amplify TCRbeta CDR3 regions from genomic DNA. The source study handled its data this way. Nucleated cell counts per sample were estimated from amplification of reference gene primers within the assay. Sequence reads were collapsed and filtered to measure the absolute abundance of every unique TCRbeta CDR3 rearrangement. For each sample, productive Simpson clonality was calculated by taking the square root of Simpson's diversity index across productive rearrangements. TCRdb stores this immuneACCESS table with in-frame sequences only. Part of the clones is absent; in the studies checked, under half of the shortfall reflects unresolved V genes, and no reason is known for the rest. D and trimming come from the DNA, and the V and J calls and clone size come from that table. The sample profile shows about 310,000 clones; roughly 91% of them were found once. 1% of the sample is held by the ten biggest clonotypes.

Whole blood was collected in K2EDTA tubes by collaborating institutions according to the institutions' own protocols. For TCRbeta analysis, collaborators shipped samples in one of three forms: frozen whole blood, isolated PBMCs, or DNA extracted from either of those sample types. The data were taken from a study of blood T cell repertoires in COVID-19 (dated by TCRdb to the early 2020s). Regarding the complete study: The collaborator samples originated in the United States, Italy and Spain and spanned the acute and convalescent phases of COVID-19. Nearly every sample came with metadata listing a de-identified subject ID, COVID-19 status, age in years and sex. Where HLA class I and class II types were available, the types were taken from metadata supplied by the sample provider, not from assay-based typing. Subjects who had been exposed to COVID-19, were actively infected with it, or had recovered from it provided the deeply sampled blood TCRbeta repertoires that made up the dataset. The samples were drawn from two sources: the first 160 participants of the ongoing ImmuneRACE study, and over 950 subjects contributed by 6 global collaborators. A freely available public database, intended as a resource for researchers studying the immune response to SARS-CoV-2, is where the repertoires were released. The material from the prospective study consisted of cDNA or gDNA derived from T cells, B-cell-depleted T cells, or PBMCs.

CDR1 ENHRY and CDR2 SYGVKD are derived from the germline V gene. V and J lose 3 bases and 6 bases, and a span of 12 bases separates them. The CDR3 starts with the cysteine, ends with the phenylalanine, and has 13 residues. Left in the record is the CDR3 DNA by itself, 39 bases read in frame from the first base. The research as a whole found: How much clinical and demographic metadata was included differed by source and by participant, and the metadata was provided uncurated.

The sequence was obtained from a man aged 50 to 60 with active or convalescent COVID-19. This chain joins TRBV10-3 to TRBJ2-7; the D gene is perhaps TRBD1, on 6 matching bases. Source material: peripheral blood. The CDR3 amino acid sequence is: CAISDGGKGEQYF. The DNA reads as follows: TGTGCCATCAGTGATGGGGGCAAGGGCGAGCAGTACTTC.